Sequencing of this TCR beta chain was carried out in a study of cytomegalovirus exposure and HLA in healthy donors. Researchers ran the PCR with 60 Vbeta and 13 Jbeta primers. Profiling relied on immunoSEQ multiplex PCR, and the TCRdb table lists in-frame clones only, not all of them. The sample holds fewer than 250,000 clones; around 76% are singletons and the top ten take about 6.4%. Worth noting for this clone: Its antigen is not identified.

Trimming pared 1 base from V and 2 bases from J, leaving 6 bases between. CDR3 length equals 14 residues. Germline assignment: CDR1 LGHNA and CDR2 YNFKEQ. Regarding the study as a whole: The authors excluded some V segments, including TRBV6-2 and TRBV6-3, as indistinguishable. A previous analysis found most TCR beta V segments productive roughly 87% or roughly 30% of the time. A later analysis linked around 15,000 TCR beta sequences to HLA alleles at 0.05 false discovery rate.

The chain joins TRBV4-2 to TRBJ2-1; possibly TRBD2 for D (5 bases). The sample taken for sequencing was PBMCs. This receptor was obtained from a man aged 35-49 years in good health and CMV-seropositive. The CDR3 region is CASSQGAAYNEQFF. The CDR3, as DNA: TGTGCCAGCAGCCAAGGAGCGGCCTACAATGAGCAGTTCTTC.